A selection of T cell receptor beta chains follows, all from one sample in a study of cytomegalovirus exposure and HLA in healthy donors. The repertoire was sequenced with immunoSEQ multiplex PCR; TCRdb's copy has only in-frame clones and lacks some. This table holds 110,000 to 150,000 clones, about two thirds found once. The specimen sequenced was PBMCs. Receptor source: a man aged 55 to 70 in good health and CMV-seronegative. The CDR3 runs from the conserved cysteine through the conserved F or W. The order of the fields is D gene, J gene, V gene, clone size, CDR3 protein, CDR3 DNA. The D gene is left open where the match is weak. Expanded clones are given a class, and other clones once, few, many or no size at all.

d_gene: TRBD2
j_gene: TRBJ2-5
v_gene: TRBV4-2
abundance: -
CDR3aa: CASSQGLADGETQYF
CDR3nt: TGTGCCAGCAGCCAAGGACTAGCCGATGGAGAGACCCAGTACTTC

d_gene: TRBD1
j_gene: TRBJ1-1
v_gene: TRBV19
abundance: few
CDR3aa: CASRRTGPEAFF
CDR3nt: TGTGCCAGTAGACGGACAGGGCCTGAAGCTTTCTTT

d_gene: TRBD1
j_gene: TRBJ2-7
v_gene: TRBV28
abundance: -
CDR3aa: CASSLPTGNTYEQYF
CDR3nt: TGTGCCAGCAGTTTACCGACAGGGAATACCTACGAGCAGTACTTC

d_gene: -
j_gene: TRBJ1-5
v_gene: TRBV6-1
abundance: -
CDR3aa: CASSEEPNRNQPQHF
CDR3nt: TGTGCCAGCAGTGAAGAGCCTAATCGAAATCAGCCCCAGCATTTT

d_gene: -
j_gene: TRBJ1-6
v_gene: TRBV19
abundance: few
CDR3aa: CASSPTARENSPLHF
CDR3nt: TGTGCCAGTAGTCCCACCGCGCGAGAGAATTCACCCCTCCACTTT

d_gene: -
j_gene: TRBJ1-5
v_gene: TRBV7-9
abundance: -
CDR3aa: CASSLRGNQPQHF
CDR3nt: TGTGCCAGCAGCTTACGGGGCAATCAGCCCCAGCATTTT

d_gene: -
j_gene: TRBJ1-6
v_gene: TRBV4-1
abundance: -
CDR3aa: CASSQPDRPNSPLHF
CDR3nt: TGCGCCAGCAGCCAGCCAGACAGGCCTAATTCACCCCTCCACTTT

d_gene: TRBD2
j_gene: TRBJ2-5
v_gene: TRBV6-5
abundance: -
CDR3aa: CASRLAGGSETQYF
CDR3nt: TGTGCCAGCAGATTAGCGGGAGGGAGTGAGACCCAGTACTTC

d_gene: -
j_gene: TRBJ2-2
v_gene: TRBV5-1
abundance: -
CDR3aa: CASSHASTENTGELFF
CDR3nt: TGCGCCAGCAGCCACGCCTCGACAGAGAACACCGGGGAGCTGTTTTTT

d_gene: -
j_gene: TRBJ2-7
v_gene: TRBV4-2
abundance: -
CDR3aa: CASSQAGGPSSYEQYF
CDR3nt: TGTGCCAGCAGCCAAGCCGGGGGGCCGAGCTCCTACGAGCAGTACTTC

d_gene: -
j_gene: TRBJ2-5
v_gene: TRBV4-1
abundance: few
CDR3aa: CASSWPGDGTQYF
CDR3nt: TGCGCCAGCAGCTGGCCGGGGGACGGGACCCAGTACTTC

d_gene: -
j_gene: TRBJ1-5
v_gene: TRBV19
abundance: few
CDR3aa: CASSIDRGPYSNQPQHF
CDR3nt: TGTGCCAGTAGTATAGACAGGGGCCCCTATAGCAATCAGCCCCAGCATTTT

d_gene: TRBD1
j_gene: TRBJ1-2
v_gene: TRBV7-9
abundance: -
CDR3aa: CASSLVWGDRGDYGYTF
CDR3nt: TGTGCCAGCAGCTTAGTCTGGGGAGACAGGGGGGACTATGGCTACACCTTC

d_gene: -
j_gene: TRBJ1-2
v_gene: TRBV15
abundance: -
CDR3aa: CATSGDLENYGYTF
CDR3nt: TGTGCCACCAGCGGCGACTTAGAGAACTATGGCTACACCTTC

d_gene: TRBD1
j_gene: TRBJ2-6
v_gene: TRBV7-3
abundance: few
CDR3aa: CASSITGAGANVLTF
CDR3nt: TGTGCCAGCAGCATTACAGGGGCTGGGGCCAACGTCCTGACTTTC

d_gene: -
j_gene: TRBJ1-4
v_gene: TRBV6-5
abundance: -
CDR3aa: CASSYEQGNEKLFF
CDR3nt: TGTGCCAGCAGTTATGAGCAGGGGAATGAAAAACTGTTTTTT

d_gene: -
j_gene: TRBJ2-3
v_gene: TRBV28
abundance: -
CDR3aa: CASGRADTQYF
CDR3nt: TGTGCCAGCGGGCGGGCAGATACGCAGTATTTT

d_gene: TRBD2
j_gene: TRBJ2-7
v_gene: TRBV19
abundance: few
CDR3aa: CASSIGRLAGESYEQYF
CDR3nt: TGTGCCAGTAGTATAGGCCGCCTAGCGGGAGAAAGTTACGAGCAGTACTTC

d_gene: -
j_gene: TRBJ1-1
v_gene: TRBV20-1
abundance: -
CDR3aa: CSARAGTEAFF
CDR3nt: TGCAGTGCTAGAGCGGGGACTGAAGCTTTCTTT

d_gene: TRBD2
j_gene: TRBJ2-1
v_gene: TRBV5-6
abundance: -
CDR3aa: CASSFERGSYNEQFF
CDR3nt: TGTGCCAGCAGCTTTGAGCGGGGCTCCTACAATGAGCAGTTCTTC

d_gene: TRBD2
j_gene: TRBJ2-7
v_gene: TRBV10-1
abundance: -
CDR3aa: CASSEGGRNLLMYF
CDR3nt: TGCGCCAGCAGTGAAGGCGGGAGGAATCTCCTAATGTACTTC

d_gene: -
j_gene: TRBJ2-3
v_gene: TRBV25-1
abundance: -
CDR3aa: CASSEASGLTDTQYF
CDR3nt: TGTGCCAGCAGTGAAGCCAGCGGGCTAACAGATACGCAGTATTTT

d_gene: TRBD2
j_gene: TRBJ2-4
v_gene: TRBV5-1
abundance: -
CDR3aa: CASSFSPWTSRDIQYF
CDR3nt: TGCGCCAGCAGCTTCTCGCCGTGGACTAGCAGGGACATTCAGTACTTC

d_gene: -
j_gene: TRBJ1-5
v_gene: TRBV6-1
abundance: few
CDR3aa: CASSERGYSNQPQHF
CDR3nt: TGTGCCAGCAGTGAAAGGGGCTATAGCAATCAGCCCCAGCATTTT

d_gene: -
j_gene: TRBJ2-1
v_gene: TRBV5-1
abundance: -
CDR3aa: CASSYSTGTGEQFF
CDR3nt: TGCGCCAGCAGCTACTCCACAGGGACGGGTGAGCAGTTCTTC

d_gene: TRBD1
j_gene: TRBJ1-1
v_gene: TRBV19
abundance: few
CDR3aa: CASSIGPGGYEAFF
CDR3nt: TGTGCCAGTAGTATAGGGCCAGGGGGCTATGAAGCTTTCTTT

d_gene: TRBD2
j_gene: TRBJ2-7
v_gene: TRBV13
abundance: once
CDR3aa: CASRWTSGRSSYEQYF
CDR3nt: TGTGCCAGCAGATGGACTAGCGGGAGGAGCTCCTACGAGCAGTACTTC

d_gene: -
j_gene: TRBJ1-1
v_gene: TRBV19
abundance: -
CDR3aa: CASIDRPLQMNTEAFF
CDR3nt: TGTGCCAGTATTGACAGGCCCTTACAAATGAACACTGAAGCTTTCTTT

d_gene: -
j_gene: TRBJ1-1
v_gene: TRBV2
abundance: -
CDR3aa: CASMVMRTINTEAFF
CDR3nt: TGTGCCAGCATGGTCATGCGGACAATAAACACTGAAGCTTTCTTT

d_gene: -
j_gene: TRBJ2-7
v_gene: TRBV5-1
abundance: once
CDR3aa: CASSPSRYEQYF
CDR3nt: TGCGCCAGCAGCCCCTCTAGGTACGAGCAGTACTTC

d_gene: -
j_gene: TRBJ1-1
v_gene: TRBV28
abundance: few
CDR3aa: CASSPGNRNTEAFF
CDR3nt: TGTGCCAGCAGTCCTGGAAACAGGAACACTGAAGCTTTCTTT

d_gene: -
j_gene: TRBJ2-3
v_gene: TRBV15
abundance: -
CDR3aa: CATSRDLTRRPTDTQYF
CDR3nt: TGTGCCACCAGCAGAGATCTCACTAGACGGCCCACAGATACGCAGTATTTT

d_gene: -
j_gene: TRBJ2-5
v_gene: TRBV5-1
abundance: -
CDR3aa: CASSLVGGRQETQYF
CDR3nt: TGCGCCAGCAGCTTGGTGGGGGGGCGGCAGGAGACCCAGTACTTC

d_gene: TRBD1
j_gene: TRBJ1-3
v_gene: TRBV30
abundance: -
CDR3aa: CACPRDRDSGNTIYF
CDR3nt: TGTGCCTGCCCTAGGGACAGGGACTCTGGGAACACCATATATTTT

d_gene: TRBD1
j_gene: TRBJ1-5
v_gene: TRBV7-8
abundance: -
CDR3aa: CASSLRDRLYQPQHF
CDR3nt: TGTGCCAGCAGCTTACGGGACAGGCTCTATCAGCCCCAGCATTTT

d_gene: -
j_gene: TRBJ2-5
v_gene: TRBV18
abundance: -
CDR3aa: CASSPPSGEETQYF
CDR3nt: TGTGCCAGCTCACCACCGTCGGGGGAAGAGACCCAGTACTTC

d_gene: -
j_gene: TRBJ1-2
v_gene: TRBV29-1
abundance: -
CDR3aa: CSSSRAGGDGYTF
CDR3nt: TGCAGCTCCTCTCGAGCGGGGGGGGATGGCTACACCTTC

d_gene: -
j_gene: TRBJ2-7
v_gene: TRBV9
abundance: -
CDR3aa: CASPAHQTYEQYF
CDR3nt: TGTGCCAGCCCTGCGCACCAAACCTACGAGCAGTACTTC

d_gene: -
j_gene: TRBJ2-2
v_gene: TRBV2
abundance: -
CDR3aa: CASSTGWSAGELFF
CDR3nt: TGTGCCAGCAGTACAGGGTGGAGTGCCGGGGAGCTGTTTTTT

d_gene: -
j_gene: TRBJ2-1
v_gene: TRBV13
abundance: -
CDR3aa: CASSLGSGNEQFF
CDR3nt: TGTGCCAGCAGCTTAGGATCCGGGAATGAGCAGTTCTTC